This T cell receptor beta chain was captured in a study of blood T cell repertoires in COVID-19. About the study: Acute and convalescent COVID-19 specimens originated in the United States, Italy and Spain.

Produced via immunoSEQ multiplex PCR; TCRdb's table is partial and in-frame only. The table has around 310,000 clones, approximately 91% seen once. Germline assignment: CDR1 DFQATT and CDR2 SNEGSKA (reference sequence). V was clipped by 5 bases and J by 5 bases; unmatched bases: 1. There are 11 residues in the CDR3. Enrollees, about 18 to 95 years old, lived in about two dozen US areas. Sequences were obtained from PBMCs or T cells enriched from blood (not recorded which). The source of this sequence is a woman aged 40 to 50 who had recovered from COVID-19. The chain uses TRBV20-1 and TRBJ2-5, with 8 bases aligning to TRBD1. The CDR3: CSARTGETQYF. In nucleotides, the CDR3 is TGCAGTGCTCGGACAGGGGAGACCCAGTACTTC.